This T cell receptor (beta chain) came from a study of shared clonotypes between healthy human individuals. Notes on the study in general: Larger estimated richness was generally seen in naive subsets than in memory subsets. Generation probabilities were higher for clonotypes shared across all four sorted-subset donors than for unshared ones.

Deletions cut 5 bases from V and 5 bases from J, with 16 bases between. The germline V gene encodes CDR1 SGHVS and CDR2 FNYEAQ. The CDR3 is 15 amino acids. About this clone itself: The antigen remains unidentified.

Deep-level assay runs were performed. The data were produced by immunoSEQ multiplex PCR, yet TCRdb's version contains in-frame clones alone and is incomplete. The sample contains about 980,000 clones, around 80% of which appear only once. The chain uses TRBV7-6 and TRBJ1-5; D is ambiguous. The sample consisted of memory CD4+ T cells sorted from blood. Subset meaning: CD45RA-negative fraction. The receptor's source is a man aged 18 to 30 in good health. The CDR3 region has the DNA TGTGCCAGCAGCCCCCGGATCGGGGATCATCAGCCCCAGCATTTT. The encoded protein is CASSPRIGDHQPQHF.